The T cell receptor (beta chain) under discussion was sequenced for a study of cytomegalovirus exposure and HLA in healthy donors. Points from the study as a whole: As was reported, the classifier diagnosed cytomegalovirus status with high specificity and sensitivity.

In regard to this clone: Its antigen is as yet unknown.

The PCR employed 60 Vbeta primers together with 13 Jbeta primers. The table came from immunoSEQ multiplex PCR; TCRdb's copy has only in-frame clones and leaves some out. The data hold about 160,000 clones, with 76% observed a single time. Germline V gene lookup returns CDR1 SGHNT and CDR2 YYREEE (reference sequence). The CDR3 spans 15 residues. The gene calls are TRBV5-4 and TRBJ2-5; 9 bases align to TRBD2. The better agreement between TRBJ2-7 and the DNA end casts doubt on the J call. The receptor's source is a female donor in good health and CMV-seronegative. The sample was PBMCs. As DNA, the CDR3 is TGTGCCAGCAGCTGGGGGACTAGCATAGCCTACGAGCAGTACTTC. It translates to CASSWGTSIAYEQYF.